This section outlines one T cell receptor beta chain sequence together with its context. The specificity of this receptor is unknown. This could be a read error, since a much larger clone is one nucleotide away. These data are taken from a study of T cells in Graves' hyperthyroidism and ophthalmopathy (dated 2019 in TCRdb). For the study in its entirety: TCR V-J signatures able to tell the groups apart were searched for in a discovery cohort of 95 or so patients, of whom more than 40 had Graves' ophthalmopathy and about 55 had stable Graves' hyperthyroidism. In more than five Graves' hyperthyroidism patients, the study also compared T-cell repertoires from thyroid tissue with T-cell repertoires from blood. Prospective prediction of ophthalmopathy was tested in an independent validation cohort of some 19 hyperthyroidism patients and 17 patients who later progressed to ophthalmopathy. The paper reports TCR Vbeta CDR3 sequencing of roughly 140 peripheral blood samples: 43 ophthalmopathy, roughly 80 hyperthyroidism and some 17 progressor patients. The approximately 90 discovery patients were randomly split 7:3 into training and test sets. After blood sampling, hyperthyroidism patients were treated with methimazole at a starting dose of 30 mg daily, and ophthalmopathy patients were treated with high-dose intravenous methylprednisolone. Broader findings and caveats from the paper: A 13 V-J signature model separated ophthalmopathy from stable hyperthyroidism, with approximately 86% sensitivity and 81% to 82% specificity in cross-validation and 80%/75% in testing. During validation, the model predicted progression to ophthalmopathy a median of approximately six months ahead of onset, with more than 55% sensitivity and 72% to 80% specificity. Most expanded thyroid clonotypes (frequency above 0.001) were also found in blood, which suggests that blood repertoires may mirror thyroid immune responses. Sample size was not statistically predetermined, and blinding of investigators to group allocation was not performed.

The CDR3 starts with the cysteine, ends with the phenylalanine, and has 15 residues. Just CDR3 DNA is preserved here, 45 bases in frame from base 1. CDR1 and CDR2, per the germline V gene, are KGHDR and SFDVKD. Amplification of TCR beta CDR3 regions was carried out from RNA transcripts. A first-round RT-PCR of the TCR CDR3 used the HTBI primer set with the Qiagen OneStep RT-PCR kit. Libraries were constructed in a second round of multiplex PCR, after which size selection and purification were performed. Sequencing of the libraries was done on an Illumina HiSeq2000 using paired-end 100 bp reads. For the original study's pipeline: SOAPnuke was used to process the raw data, with reads discarded if the reads contained adapters or uncalled bases, had a mean Phred below 15, or lacked an exact constant-primer or identifier match. COPE v1.2.5 was used to merge the high-quality paired reads, and each unique nucleotide sequence was defined as a clonotype. Clonotypes were aligned to IMGT TRBV, TRBD and TRBJ reference segments using MiTCR v1.1. The analysis included only V-J combinations with a frequency above 0.0001, which together covered approximately 99% of the repertoires. A TCS score was defined as the ratio of F50 (clonal expansion) to E x V (chaos), with BLOSUM62-based TCRdist applied between CDR3 peptides within each V-J. Welch's t-statistics and random forest reduced roughly 530 V-J features to 13, which were used in a naive Bayes classifier (R e1071). The Morisita-Horn index was used to measure how similar the thyroid and blood repertoires were. The public reads were quality trimmed at Q25 with fastp and then assembled into clones with MiXCR by TCRdb, keeping productive beta chains. Each entry merges the rows of one CDR3 protein and shows their most common DNA and genes. It is TCRdb's table, rather than the study itself, that gives the V and J calls and clone size. This sample is represented by hundreds of thousands of distinct CDR3 sequences; over 40% of them were singletons. The top ten constitute more than 7% of the sample.

Exclusion was applied to patients with uncontrolled infections, other autoimmune diseases, pregnancy or lactation. Clinical symptoms, serum thyroxine and TRAb, thyroid ultrasound, and orbital computed tomography formed the basis for the diagnoses. Total RNA was extracted using Trizol reagent, and RNA quality was assessed on an Agilent 2100 Bioanalyzer. The receptor was isolated from an adult man with Graves' disease, either hyperthyroidism or ophthalmopathy (not recorded which). The sequencing sample was made of peripheral blood or thyroid tissue (not recorded which). In this chain, TRBV24-1 is recombined with TRBJ2-2; the D gene lacks a confident call. The CDR3 sequence is CATSDTRRVTGQLFF. The sequenced DNA is TGTGCCACCAGTGACACGCGCCGTGTGACCGGGCAGCTGTTTTTT.